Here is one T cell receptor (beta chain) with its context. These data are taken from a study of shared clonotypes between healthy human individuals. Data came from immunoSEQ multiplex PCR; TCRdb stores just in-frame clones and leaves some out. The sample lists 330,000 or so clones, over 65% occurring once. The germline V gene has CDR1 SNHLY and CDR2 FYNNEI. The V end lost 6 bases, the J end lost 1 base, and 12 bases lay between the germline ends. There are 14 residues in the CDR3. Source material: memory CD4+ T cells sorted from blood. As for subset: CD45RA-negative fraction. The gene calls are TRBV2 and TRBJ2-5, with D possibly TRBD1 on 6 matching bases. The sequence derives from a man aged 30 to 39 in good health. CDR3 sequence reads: CASRGSRGQETQYF. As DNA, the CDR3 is TGTGCCAGCAGAGGTAGCAGGGGCCAAGAGACCCAGTACTTC.